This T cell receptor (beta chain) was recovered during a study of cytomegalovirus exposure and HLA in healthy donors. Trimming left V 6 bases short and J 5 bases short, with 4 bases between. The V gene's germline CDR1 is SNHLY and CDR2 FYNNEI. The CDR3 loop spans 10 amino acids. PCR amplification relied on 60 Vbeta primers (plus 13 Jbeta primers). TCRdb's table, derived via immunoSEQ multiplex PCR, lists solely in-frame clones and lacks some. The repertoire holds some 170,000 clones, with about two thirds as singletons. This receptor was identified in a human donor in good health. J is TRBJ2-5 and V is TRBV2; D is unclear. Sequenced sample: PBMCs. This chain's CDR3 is CASRQETQYF. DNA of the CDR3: TGTGCCAGCAGGCAGGAGACCCAGTACTTC.